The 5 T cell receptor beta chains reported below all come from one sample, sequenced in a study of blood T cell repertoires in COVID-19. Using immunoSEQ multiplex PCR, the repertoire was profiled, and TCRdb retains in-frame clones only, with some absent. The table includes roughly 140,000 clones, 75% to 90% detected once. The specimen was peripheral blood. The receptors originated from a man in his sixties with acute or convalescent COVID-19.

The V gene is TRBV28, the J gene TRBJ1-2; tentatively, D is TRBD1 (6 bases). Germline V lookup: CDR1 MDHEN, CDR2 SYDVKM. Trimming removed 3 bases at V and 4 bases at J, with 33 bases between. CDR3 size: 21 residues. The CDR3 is CASSFSAAYPKTGNDPYGYTF. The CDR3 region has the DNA TGTGCCAGCAGTTTCAGCGCCGCCTACCCCAAAACAGGGAATGACCCCTATGGCTACACCTTC.

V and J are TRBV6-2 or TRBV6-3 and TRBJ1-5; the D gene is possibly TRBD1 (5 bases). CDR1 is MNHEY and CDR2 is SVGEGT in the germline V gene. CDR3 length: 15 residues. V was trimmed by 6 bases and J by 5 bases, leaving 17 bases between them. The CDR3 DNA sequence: TGTGCCAGCAGCGCTTTAAGGCAGGGATATCAGCCCCAGCATTTT. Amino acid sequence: CASSALRQGYQPQHF.

The CDR3 protein is CATSYNNQPQHF. The CDR3 DNA reads as TGTGCCACCAGTTATAACAATCAGCCCCAGCATTTT. The V and J genes are TRBV24-1 and TRBJ1-5; no firm D call. Germline V lookup: CDR1 KGHDR, CDR2 SFDVKD. The ends were cut back, 6 bases at V and 3 bases at J, with 5 bases in the middle. The length of the CDR3 is 12 residues.

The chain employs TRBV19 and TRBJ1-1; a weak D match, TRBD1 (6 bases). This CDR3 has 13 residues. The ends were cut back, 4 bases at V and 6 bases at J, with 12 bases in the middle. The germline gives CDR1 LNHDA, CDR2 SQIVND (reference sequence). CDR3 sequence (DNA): TGTGCCAGTAGTAGGACAGTTGGGTCTGAAGCTTTCTTT. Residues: CASSRTVGSEAFF. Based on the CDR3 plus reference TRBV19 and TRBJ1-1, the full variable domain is DGGITQSPKYLFRKEGQNVTLSCEQNLNHDAMYWYRQDPGQGLRLIYYSQIVNDFQKGDIAEGYSVSREKKESFPLTVTSAQKNPTAFYLCASSRTVGSEAFFGQGTRLTVV.

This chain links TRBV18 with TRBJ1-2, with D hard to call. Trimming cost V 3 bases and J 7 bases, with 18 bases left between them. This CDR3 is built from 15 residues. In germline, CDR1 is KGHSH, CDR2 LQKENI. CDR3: CASSPGPGIYGGYTF. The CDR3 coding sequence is TGTGCCAGCTCACCCGGGCCCGGGATTTATGGTGGCTACACCTTC. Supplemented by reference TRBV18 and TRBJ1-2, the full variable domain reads NAGVMQNPRHLVRRRGQEARLRCSPMKGHSHVYWYRQLPEEGLKFMVYLQKENIIDESGMPKERFSAEFPKEGPSILRIQQVVRGDSAAYFCASSPGPGIYGGYTFGSGTRLTVV.